This T cell receptor beta chain appears in the sequencing data of a study of identical twins. Germline V gene sequence: CDR1 SNHLY, CDR2 FYNNEI. This CDR3 spans 15 amino acids. V was clipped by 2 bases and J by 1 base, with 11 bases between them. Healthy Caucasians, and only they, were the donors. Comment on this clonotype: Its antigen is undetermined.

Study-level findings and limits: Instead of following the same donors, the conclusions were based on cross-sectional statistical analysis. One should note that invariant MAIT and iNKT cells could partly confound zero-insertion analyses.

Unique molecular identifiers were present on the cDNA, which also gained a universal primer site by template switching. Using its own MiXCR run on the 5' RACE reads, TCRdb lists one record per CDR3 protein. The repertoire holds a few hundred thousand distinct CDR3 sequences, with more than 9% as singletons. The sample was also linked to a second study, of yellow fever vaccine responses in identical twins.

V and J are TRBV2 and TRBJ1-1; D is unclear. Sequences were obtained from PBMCs. The TCR comes from a woman aged 18-29 years in good health. The DNA of the CDR3 is TGTGCCAGCAGTGAATGGATGGGCGGGAACACTGAAGCTTTCTTT. This translates into CASSEWMGGNTEAFF.